Following are 26 T cell receptor beta chains from one sample sequenced in a study of T cell responses to AZD1222 COVID-19 vaccine. Assay: immunoSEQ multiplex PCR; the TCRdb copy retains only in-frame clones and omits some. The data show over 150,000 clones, 90% seen once. This specimen consisted of peripheral blood, obtained on day 0 of AZD1222 vaccination. These receptors were collected from an adult in good health.

This clone appeared once. The chain couples TRBV7-2 to TRBJ1-2; 7 bases fit TRBD1. The CDR3 covers 14 residues. CDR1 is SGHTA, CDR2 FQGNSA, per germline. V lost 4 bases, J lost 4 bases, and 6 bases stayed unmatched. CDR3 protein: CASSSGQAFYGYTF. CDR3 nucleotide sequence: TGTGCCAGCAGCTCCGGACAGGCGTTCTATGGCTACACCTTC.

This chain connects TRBV7-6 to TRBJ2-1; tentatively, D is TRBD2 (6 bases). This CDR3 has 17 amino acids. V lost 6 bases and J 4 bases, leaving 22 bases between the germline ends. Germline V lookup: CDR1 SGHVS, CDR2 FNYEAQ. CDR3 DNA sequence: TGTGCCAGCAGTCCTCCCCGTCTAGCGCCTAATTACAATGAGCAGTTCTTC. Its protein product is CASSPPRLAPNYNEQFF. Combining the CDR3 with reference TRBV7-6 and TRBJ2-1 gives the whole variable domain GAGVSQSPRYKVTKRGQDVALRCDPISGHVSLYWYRQALGQGPEFLTYFNYEAQQDKSGLPNDRFSAERPEGSISTLTIQRTEQRDSAMYRCASSPPRLAPNYNEQFFGPGTRLTVL.

This clone was counted a single time. The chain combines TRBV10-3 with TRBJ1-6; maybe TRBD1 (5 bases). This CDR3 has 17 amino acids. Looked up from germline, CDR1 is ENHRY and CDR2 is SYGVKD. V was trimmed by 6 bases and J by 1 base, leaving 16 bases between them. CDR3: CAISPGGTASYNSPLHF. The DNA of the CDR3 is TGTGCCATCAGCCCCGGGGGGACGGCATCCTATAATTCACCCCTCCACTTT.

The CDR3 is CASSASGRGAYGYTF. As DNA, the CDR3 is TGTGCCAGCAGTGCGTCGGGCAGGGGTGCCTATGGCTACACCTTC. The V call is TRBV2, the J call TRBJ1-2; TRBD1 might be the D (6 bases). The germline CDR1 and CDR2 sequences are SNHLY and FYNNEI. CDR3 length: 15 residues. V gave up 4 bases and J gave up 4 bases, with 16 bases separating them. Variable domain in full (rest from reference TRBV2 and TRBJ1-2): EPEVTQTPSHQVTQMGQEVILRCVPISNHLYFYWYRQILGQKVEFLVSFYNNEISEKSEIFDDQFSVERPDGSNFTLKIRSTKLEDSAMYFCASSASGRGAYGYTFGSGTRLTVV.

The chain uses TRBV10-2 and TRBJ2-1; no definite D call. The germline V and J ends were trimmed by 3 bases and 3 bases, with 0 bases remaining between them. CDR1 is WSHSY and CDR2 is SAAADI in the germline V gene. The CDR3 has 11 amino acids. Here the CDR3 DNA reads TGCGCCAGCAGTGACTACAATGAGCAGTTCTTC. Protein sequence: CASSDYNEQFF.

The DNA of the CDR3 is TGTGCCAGCAGCCGAAGCGGGGGAGTGAGCTACGAGCAGTACTTC. It is translated as CASSRSGGVSYEQYF. This chain connects TRBV6-5 to TRBJ2-7; 8 nucleotides agree with TRBD2. Germline V gene lookup returns CDR1 MNHEY and CDR2 SVGAGI. V gave up 6 bases and J gave up 3 bases; unmatched junction bases: 10. This CDR3 is 15 amino acids long.

CDR3 sequence: CASSEDRGQASPLHF. DNA for the CDR3: TGTGCCAGCAGTGAAGACAGGGGGCAGGCTTCACCCCTCCACTTT. The gene calls are TRBV6-4 and TRBJ1-6; TRBD1 matches 10 bases. The CDR3 is 15 residues long. With V trimmed by 3 bases and J by 9 bases, 5 bases remained unmatched. In germline, CDR1 is MRHNA, CDR2 SNTAGT.

The chain recombines TRBV7-7 with TRBJ2-3; 8 bases line up with TRBD2. CDR1 is SSHAT and CDR2 is FNYEAQ in the germline V gene (reference sequence). This CDR3 is 14 amino acids long. V shed 4 bases and J 4 bases; nucleotides not matched to a gene: 4. This CDR3 reads CASSSGLASDTQYF. CDR3 coding DNA: TGTGCCAGCAGCTCTGGACTAGCTTCAGATACGCAGTATTTT.

The CDR3 region has the DNA TGTGCCAGTAGTCCCACAGGAAACACCATATATTTT. This gives the protein CASSPTGNTIYF. V is TRBV19 and J is TRBJ1-3; D is undetermined. The CDR3 totals 12 residues. V lost 5 bases to trimming and J lost 4 bases, with 6 bases between them. The germline CDR1 and CDR2 sequences are LNHDA and SQIVND (reference sequence).

This clone turned up a few times. The J gene is TRBJ1-3, the V gene TRBV10-1; 7 bases align to TRBD1. CDR3 length: 14 amino acids. The J segment lost 4 bases and the V segment lost 6 bases, leaving 6 bases of the junction unmatched. Germline-derived CDR1 and CDR2 are WNHNN and SYGVQD (reference sequence). Here the CDR3 reads CASSPGTAGNTIYF. In nucleotides, the CDR3 is TGCGCCAGCAGCCCAGGGACAGCGGGAAACACCATATATTTT.

This chain connects TRBV28 to TRBJ1-2; TRBD1 is a possible D gene (6 bases). The V and J ends lost 4 bases and 12 bases respectively, with 12 bases between them. Per the germline V gene, CDR1 is MDHEN and CDR2 is SYDVKM. This CDR3 has 11 residues. The CDR3 protein is CASSYRQDHTF. As DNA, the CDR3 is TGTGCCAGCAGTTACAGACAGGATCACACCTTC.

This clone has a single count. The chain has TRBV7-9 and TRBJ1-5, with D perhaps matching TRBD1 (6 bases). The V gene's germline CDR1 is SEHNR and CDR2 FQNEAQ (reference sequence). CDR3 size: 15 residues. Trimming shortened V by 5 bases and J by 4 bases, and 15 bases separated the two germline ends. The CDR3: CASSLGAGVNQPQHF. In DNA, the CDR3 is TGTGCCAGCAGCCTGGGGGCAGGGGTTAATCAGCCCCAGCATTTT.

The chain carries TRBV28 and TRBJ1-3; D remains unclear. This CDR3 is built from 15 residues. In germline, CDR1 is MDHEN, CDR2 SYDVKM. Trimming removed 5 bases at V and 0 bases at J, with 11 bases between. The CDR3 DNA is TGTGCCAGCAGTCCAGCCGACAACTCTGGAAACACCATATATTTT. It yields the protein CASSPADNSGNTIYF.

In nucleotides, the CDR3 is TGCGCCAGCAGCCCTGACGCCGGGACAGGGGGCGTTCCCCTCCACTTT. This encodes CASSPDAGTGGVPLHF. J is TRBJ1-6 and V is TRBV5-1; 12 nucleotides align to TRBD1. The CDR3 is 16 residues long. In germline, CDR1 is SGHRS, CDR2 YFSETQ. V shed 4 bases and J 13 bases; nucleotides not matched to a gene: 12.

CDR3 bases: TGTGCCAGCAGTTGGGGACTAGCGGGGGGGCCAAGTGAGCAGTTCTTC. Encoded protein: CASSWGLAGGPSEQFF. This chain links TRBV6-6 with TRBJ2-1; 16 positions match TRBD2. CDR3 length equals 16 residues. V trimming: 4 bases; J trimming: 9 bases; junction bases outside the gene matches: 6. The germline CDR1 and CDR2 sequences are MNHNY and SVGAGI (reference sequence).

As regards this clone: The junction departs from germline at one end; a sequencing error may be responsible. V usage is TRBV2 and J usage is TRBJ1-5; 10 bases are shared with TRBD1. Germline CDR1 SNHLY, CDR2 FYNNEI. This CDR3 comprises 15 residues. CDR3 loop: CASSEDRGQGQPQHF. CDR3 DNA sequence: TGTGCCAGCAGCGAAGACAGGGGGCAAGGGCAGCCCCAGCATTTT. The full variable domain, in which reference TRBV2 and TRBJ1-5 provide the parts outside the CDR3, is EPEVTQTPSHQVTQMGQEVILRCVPISNHLYFYWYRQILGQKVEFLVSFYNNEISEKSEIFDDQFSVERPDGSNFTLKIRSTKLEDSAMYFCASSEDRGQGQPQHFGDGTRLSIL.

The V gene is TRBV6-2 or TRBV6-3, the J gene TRBJ2-7, with 10 bases lining up with TRBD2. Unmatched junction bases numbered 14, after V lost 2 bases and J lost 7 bases. Germline CDR1 is MNHEY and CDR2 is SVGEGT. The CDR3 loop spans 17 amino acids. The CDR3 loop reads CASSYALIAGGGVEQYF. CDR3 DNA: TGTGCCAGCAGTTACGCGCTCATAGCGGGAGGAGGGGTTGAGCAGTACTTC.

In its sample, this clone was seen a few times. The chain recombines TRBV15 with TRBJ2-7, with a possible D match to TRBD1 (6 bases). The CDR3 is made up of 15 amino acids. Trimming cost V 2 bases and J 2 bases, with 13 bases left between them. Germline CDR1 is LNHNV and CDR2 is YYDKDF (reference sequence). The DNA of the CDR3 is TGTGCCACCAGCAGATCCAGGGGTGGGCCCTACGAGCAGTACTTC. Protein sequence: CATSRSRGGPYEQYF.

This clone was detected only a few times. In the same sample, other DNA sequences code for this CDR3. J is TRBJ2-1 and V is TRBV20-1; 8 bases line up with TRBD2. Germline V gene sequence: CDR1 DFQATT, CDR2 SNEGSKA (reference sequence). The CDR3 consists of 15 residues. After removal of 3 bases from V and 2 bases from J, the junction contained 6 bases not matched to a gene. The CDR3 is CSASSAGGPYNEQFF. The CDR3 coding sequence is TGCAGTGCTAGTTCGGCGGGAGGACCCTACAATGAGCAGTTCTTC.

The chain uses TRBV29-1 and TRBJ1-2; D remains unclear. The length of the CDR3 is 12 residues. Germline CDR1 reads SQVTM; CDR2 reads ANQGSEA. The V end was cut by 6 bases, the J end by 2 bases, with 10 bases between. The CDR3, as DNA: TGCAGCGTAGTTAGGGTAAACTATGGCTACACCTTC. This translates into CSVVRVNYGYTF.

The V and J genes are TRBV19 and TRBJ1-2, with D uncertain. Germline V gene data show CDR1 as LNHDA and CDR2 as SQIVND (reference sequence). The CDR3 is 15 residues long. The germline V and J ends were trimmed by 6 bases and 0 bases, with 14 bases remaining between them. CDR3 nucleotides: TGTGCCAGTAGCACCCGGGGTGCTTCTAACTATGGCTACACCTTC. Its translation is CASSTRGASNYGYTF.

The gene calls are TRBV28 and TRBJ1-2, with a possible D match to TRBD1 (6 bases). Trimming cost V 7 bases and J 6 bases, with 18 bases left between them. This CDR3 region has 14 residues. CDR1 is MDHEN and CDR2 is SYDVKM in the germline V gene. The CDR3 DNA sequence: TGTGCCAGCACCAGGGGCTACAGGGAACATGGCTACACCTTC. Its protein is CASTRGYREHGYTF.

This chain links TRBV5-1 with TRBJ1-2, with a tentative D call TRBD1 (5 bases). CDR1 SGHRS and CDR2 YFSETQ come from the germline V gene. The V and J ends lost 3 bases and 5 bases respectively, with 14 bases between them. CDR3 length: 14 residues. Written as DNA, the CDR3 is TGCGCCAGCAGCTCCTCCGGAGGGGAATATGGCTACACCTTC. This codes for CASSSSGGEYGYTF.

This clone was observed once. At one end, the junction sequence differs from germline, possibly due to a read error. The chain employs TRBV7-7 and TRBJ1-3; D might be TRBD1 (6 bases). The CDR3 is 20 residues long. Per germline, CDR1 SSHAT and CDR2 FNYEAQ (reference sequence). CDR3 region: CASSLVGQGLGESSGNTIYF. CDR3 bases: TGTGCTAGCAGCTTAGTGGGGCAGGGGTTGGGTGAAAGCTCTGGAAACACCATATATTTT.

The chain uses TRBV30 and TRBJ1-1; maybe TRBD1 (5 bases). CDR1 is GTSNPN and CDR2 is SVGIG in the germline V gene (reference sequence). This CDR3 contains 17 residues. Trimming removed 0 bases at V and 7 bases at J, with 24 bases between. CDR3 coding DNA: TGTGCCTGGAGTGTCGGAGTGGGCAGGGTGGGCCAAAATGAAGCTTTCTTT. This translates into CAWSVGVGRVGQNEAFF.

The chain links TRBV5-1 to TRBJ1-3; 11 nucleotides align to TRBD1. The germline V gene has CDR1 SGHRS and CDR2 YFSETQ. The CDR3 is 16 amino acids. V was pared by 4 bases and J by 4 bases, with 7 bases of the junction left unmatched. The CDR3, as DNA: TGCGCCAGCAGCCCAGATGGACAGGGGGCGGGAAACACCATATATTTT. The encoded protein is CASSPDGQGAGNTIYF.